One sample yielded the 9 T cell receptor beta chains listed below, sequenced in a study of T cell responses to AZD1222 COVID-19 vaccine. Measured with immunoSEQ multiplex PCR; TCRdb has only the in-frame clones, and not every one. The sample has roughly 100,000 clones, roughly 87% seen once. The material was peripheral blood, obtained on day 0 of AZD1222 vaccination. These TCRs come from an adult in good health.

The chain combines TRBV9 with TRBJ1-2; D not certain. The V and J ends lost 3 bases and 5 bases respectively, with 14 bases between them. The CDR3 totals 14 residues. Germline V gives CDR1 SGDLS, CDR2 YYNGEE. The CDR3 DNA is TGTGCCAGCAGCGGACAACTCGGGTCTTATGGCTACACCTTC. It is translated as CASSGQLGSYGYTF.

This clone was counted between two and nine times. This chain links TRBV6-4 with TRBJ2-3; 11 bases agree with TRBD2. The CDR3 is made up of 15 amino acids. J lost 4 bases, V lost 6 bases, and 6 bases had no gene match. CDR1 is MRHNA and CDR2 is SNTAGT in the germline V gene. The CDR3 here is CASSYTSGSSDTQYF. In DNA, the CDR3 is TGTGCCAGCAGCTACACTAGCGGGAGCTCAGATACGCAGTATTTT.

The chain recombines TRBV5-6 with TRBJ2-7, with 10 positions matching TRBD2. This CDR3 is built from 15 residues. After removal of 3 bases from V and 4 bases from J, the junction contained 7 bases not matched to a gene. Germline CDR1 SGHDT, CDR2 YYEEEE. In nucleotides, the CDR3 is TGTGCCAGCAGCTCACCCGGGACTAGCGAGTACGAGCAGTACGTC. Translating gives CASSSPGTSEYEQYV.

The chain couples TRBV11-2 to TRBJ2-1, with 7 bases fitting TRBD2. V lost 6 bases to trimming and J lost 4 bases; unmatched junction nucleotides: 9. The length of the CDR3 is 15 residues. CDR1 SGHAT and CDR2 FQNNGV come from the germline V gene. The CDR3 DNA reads as TGTGCCAGCAGACCAAGCGGGGCTGATTACAATGAGCAGTTCTTC. This encodes CASRPSGADYNEQFF.

V gene TRBV30 combines with J gene TRBJ1-2; TRBD1 matches 8 bases. Germline CDR1 and CDR2: GTSNPN and SVGIG (reference sequence). With 0 bases clipped from V and 0 bases from J, the junction kept 3 bases outside the gene matches. The CDR3 has 15 residues. The CDR3 loop reads CAWSVRDRPNYGYTF. As DNA, the CDR3 is TGTGCCTGGAGTGTCCGGGACAGGCCTAACTATGGCTACACCTTC. The whole variable domain, filled in from reference TRBV30 and TRBJ1-2, reads SQTIHQWPATLVQPVGSPLSLECTVEGTSNPNLYWYRQAAGRGLQLLFYSVGIGQISSEVPQNLSASRPQDRQFILSSKKLLLSDSGFYLCAWSVRDRPNYGYTFGSGTRLTVV.

The chain carries TRBV6-5 and TRBJ2-7; 8 nucleotides agree with TRBD2. Germline V CDR1 and CDR2: MNHEY, SVGAGI. Trimming at V came to 6 bases and at J to 6 bases, leaving 10 bases not matched to a gene. The CDR3 sequence is 14 residues long. The CDR3 is CASSPRDRGGEQYV. CDR3 nucleotide sequence: TGTGCCAGCAGCCCCCGGGACCGGGGGGGCGAGCAGTACGTC.

This chain uses TRBV6-5 with TRBJ2-1; the match to TRBD1 covers 9 bases. J lost 12 bases, V lost 6 bases, and 15 bases had no gene match. The CDR3 extends over 15 amino acids. Looked up from germline, CDR1 is MNHEY and CDR2 is SVGAGI. CDR3 sequence (DNA): TGTGCCAGCAGACGGACAGGGGAGGTTTTTGGGGGGCAGTTCTTC. It translates to CASRRTGEVFGGQFF.

This chain connects TRBV2 to TRBJ2-1; possible D gene TRBD1, 6 bases. Germline V gene sequence: CDR1 SNHLY, CDR2 FYNNEI. The CDR3 length is 16 residues. Trimming shortened V by 3 bases and J by 7 bases, and 19 bases separated the two germline ends. CDR3 in amino acids: CASSDIDRFASNEQFF. The CDR3 DNA sequence: TGTGCCAGCAGTGACATTGACAGGTTCGCGTCTAATGAGCAGTTCTTC.

This chain connects TRBV6-5 to TRBJ2-7; the match to TRBD2 covers 7 bases. The CDR3 spans 14 residues. The J segment lost 2 bases and the V segment lost 6 bases, leaving 7 bases of the junction unmatched. From germline, CDR1 is MNHEY and CDR2 SVGAGI. Written as DNA, the CDR3 is TGTGCCAGCAGGATCGGACTAGGCGCCTACGAGCAGTACGTC. The encoded protein is CASRIGLGAYEQYV.